This TCR beta chain originates from a study of cytomegalovirus exposure and HLA in healthy donors. Study-wide results and limits: Analyses of presence/absence relied on an assumption of roughly uniform sequencing depth across donors. Serostatus for CMV was the only available immune exposure information. A later examination showed that TCR association rates differed by HLA locus, with DRB1 most and HLA-C fewest.

Vbeta (60) and Jbeta (13) primers were used in the PCR. Profiled with immunoSEQ multiplex PCR; TCRdb holds only in-frame clones, not every one. Of 200,000 or so clones in the sample, over 70% were seen once. Looked up from germline, CDR1 is SGHNT and CDR2 is YENEEA. CDR3 length: 14 residues. V shed 5 bases and J shed 0 bases, with 7 bases lying between them. Only one count was recorded for this clone. Its target is unknown. Sample: PBMCs. The receptor's source is a man aged 50-60 years in good health and CMV-seronegative. The chain is built from TRBV11-3 and TRBJ2-2, with a tentative D call TRBD1 (5 bases). CDR3 DNA sequence: TGTGCCAGCAGCCGACAGACGAACACCGGGGAGCTGTTTTTT. This translates into CASSRQTNTGELFF. Looking up the rest from reference TRBV11-3 and TRBJ2-2 gives the full variable domain: EAGVVQSPRYKIIEKKQPVAFWCNPISGHNTLYWYLQNLGQGPELLIRYENEEAVDDSQLPKDRFSAERLKGVDSTLKIQPAELGDSAVYLCASSRQTNTGELFFGEGSRLTVL.